A single sample gave rise to the 8 T cell receptor beta chains below, sequenced in a study of T cell responses to AZD1222 COVID-19 vaccine. The repertoire was sequenced with immunoSEQ multiplex PCR; TCRdb's copy has only in-frame clones and lacks some. The sample has roughly 150,000 clones; approximately 91% are singletons. The sample in question was peripheral blood, obtained 28 days after the second AZD1222 dose. These receptor sequences come from an adult who received the AZD1222 COVID-19 vaccine.

The V gene is TRBV6-1, the J gene TRBJ1-1; 7 bases fit TRBD1. Trimming at V came to 6 bases and at J to 5 bases, leaving 12 bases not matched to a gene. Germline CDR1 and CDR2: MNHNS and SASEGT. The CDR3 sequence is 15 residues long. In DNA form, the CDR3 reads TGTGCCAGCAGAAGTCCTAGGGGGCTTAATACTGAAGCTTTCTTT. Translating gives CASRSPRGLNTEAFF.

In regard to this clone: A read error may account for a junction end that differs from germline. The chain joins TRBV10-3 to TRBJ2-7; possibly TRBD2 for D (5 bases). The CDR3 is made up of 12 amino acids. The germline gives CDR1 ENHRY, CDR2 SYGVKD. The CDR3 loop is CASSEGTYEQYF. In DNA, the CDR3 is TGTGCCAGCAGTGAGGGCACCTACGAGCAGTACTTC.

This clone has just one count. V usage is TRBV3-1 (or the pseudogene TRBV3-2) and J usage is TRBJ1-4; D is undetermined. V lost 0 bases and J lost 8, with 10 bases in between. The germline V gene encodes CDR1 LGHDT and CDR2 YNNKEL (reference sequence). This CDR3 comprises 14 residues. The CDR3 reads CASSQDLGFEKLFF. CDR3 in DNA: TGTGCCAGCAGCCAAGATCTGGGTTTCGAAAAACTGTTTTTT.

The rearrangement uses TRBV6-5 and TRBJ2-1; D might be TRBD2 (6 bases). The CDR3 extends over 14 amino acids. Per the germline V gene, CDR1 is MNHEY and CDR2 is SVGAGI. Trimming stripped 0 bases from V and 7 bases from J, with 10 bases between. The CDR3: CASSYSGRSNEQFF. CDR3 DNA sequence: TGTGCCAGCAGTTACTCCGGGAGATCGAATGAGCAGTTCTTC.

The chain has TRBV9 and TRBJ2-3; no reliable D call. Trimming took off 0 bases at V and 0 bases at J, with 5 bases between the two ends. The germline gives CDR1 SGDLS, CDR2 YYNGEE. CDR3 length: 14 residues. The CDR3 region is CASSVVGSTDTQYF. The CDR3 nucleotides are TGTGCCAGCAGCGTAGTAGGGAGCACAGATACGCAGTATTTT. Full variable domain (rest looked up from reference TRBV9 and TRBJ2-3): DSGVTQTPKHLITATGQRVTLRCSPRSGDLSVYWYQQSLDQGLQFLIQYYNGEERAKGNILERFSAQQFPDLHSELNLSSLELGDSALYFCASSVVGSTDTQYFGPGTRLTVL.

The rearrangement uses TRBV5-4 and TRBJ2-7; 10 bases are shared with TRBD1. This CDR3 has 15 residues. Germline V gene lookup returns CDR1 SGHNT and CDR2 YYREEE (reference sequence). V lost 4 bases and J lost 3; bases outside the gene matches: 7. The CDR3 nucleotides are TGTGCCAGCAGCGCGGACAGGGGGTTATACTACGAGCAGTACTTC. Translated: CASSADRGLYYEQYF.

This chain links TRBV25-1 with TRBJ1-1, with D perhaps matching TRBD1 (6 bases). This CDR3 spans 15 amino acids. The V end lost 6 bases, the J end lost 6 bases, and 20 bases lay between the germline ends. Germline V lookup: CDR1 MGHDK, CDR2 SYGVNS. The CDR3 DNA is TGTGCCAGCAGAGCACACCTACAGGGAGAAGCTGAAGCTTTCTTT. Its translation: CASRAHLQGEAEAFF.

This clone appeared a single time. The rearrangement uses TRBV13 and TRBJ2-7, with D tentatively TRBD2 (5 bases). There are 12 residues in the CDR3. Germline V lookup: CDR1 PRHDT, CDR2 FYEKMQ (reference sequence). Trimming removed 6 bases at V and 7 bases at J, with 13 bases between. DNA for the CDR3: TGTGCCAGCAGAAGGACGACGGGGGAGCAGTACTTC. Protein: CASRRTTGEQYF.